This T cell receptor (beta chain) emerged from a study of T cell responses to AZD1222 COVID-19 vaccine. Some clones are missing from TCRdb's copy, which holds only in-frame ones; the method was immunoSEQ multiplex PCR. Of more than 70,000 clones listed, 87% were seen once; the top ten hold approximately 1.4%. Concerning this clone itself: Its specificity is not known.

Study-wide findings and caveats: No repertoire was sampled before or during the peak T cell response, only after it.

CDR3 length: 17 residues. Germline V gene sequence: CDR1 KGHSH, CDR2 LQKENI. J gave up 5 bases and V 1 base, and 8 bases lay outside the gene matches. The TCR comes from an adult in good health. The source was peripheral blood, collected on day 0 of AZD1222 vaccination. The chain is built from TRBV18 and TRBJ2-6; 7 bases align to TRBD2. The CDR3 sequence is CASSPLRERSWANVLTF. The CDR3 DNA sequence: TGTGCCAGCTCACCACTGCGGGAGAGGTCCTGGGCCAACGTCCTGACTTTC.